This T cell receptor beta chain was recorded in a study of blood T cell repertoires in COVID-19. V shed 3 bases, J shed 3 bases, and the junction held 5 bases outside the gene matches. This CDR3 has 14 amino acids. The V gene's germline CDR1 is MGHDK and CDR2 SYGVNS. In the study's own analysis: Reference gene primer amplification in the assay estimated nucleated cell counts. The data were produced by immunoSEQ multiplex PCR, yet TCRdb's version contains in-frame clones alone and is incomplete. Clone size and the V and J calls come from that table; the DNA yielded D and trimming. Of about 68,000 clones listed, about 74% were seen once; the top ten hold under 30%. This clone was seen a few times.

The sequence came from a human donor in a cohort sampled during active COVID-19. The chain carries TRBV25-1 and TRBJ2-7; 7 bases align to TRBD1. The sample taken for sequencing was peripheral blood. CDR3 nucleotides: TGTGCCAGCAGTGATAATTCAGGGGGCTACGAGCAGTACTTC. Protein product: CASSDNSGGYEQYF.